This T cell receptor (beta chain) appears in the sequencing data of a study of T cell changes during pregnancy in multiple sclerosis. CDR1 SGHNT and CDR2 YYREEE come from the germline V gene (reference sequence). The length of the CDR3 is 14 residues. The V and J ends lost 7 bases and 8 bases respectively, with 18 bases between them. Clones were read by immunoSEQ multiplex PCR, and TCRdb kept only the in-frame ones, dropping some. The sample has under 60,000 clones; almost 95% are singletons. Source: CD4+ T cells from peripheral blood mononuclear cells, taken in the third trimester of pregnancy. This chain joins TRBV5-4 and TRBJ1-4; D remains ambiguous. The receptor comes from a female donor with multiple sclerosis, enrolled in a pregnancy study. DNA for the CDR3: TGTGCCAGCTCACCCGATCTCGGCGGGGAAAAACTGTTTTTT. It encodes CASSPDLGGEKLFF.